Shown below are 23 T cell receptor beta chains from a single sample sequenced in a study of blood T cell repertoires in COVID-19 (dated by TCRdb to the early 2020s). To prepare the library, the immunoSEQ multiplex PCR assay was applied. TCRdb retrieved this table from immuneACCESS and kept in-frame rearrangements only. Not all clones are present; in checked studies, unresolved V genes account for under half, and no reason is known for the remainder. Here the sample has around 420,000 clones; over 75% occur a single time. The top ten constitute roughly 2% of the sample. Material: PBMCs or T cells enriched from blood (not recorded which). These receptors were taken from a woman between 35 and 50 years old with acute COVID-19.

The chain has TRBV6-5 and TRBJ1-1, with TRBD1 identical over 7 bases. Germline V gene data show CDR1 as MNHEY and CDR2 as SVGAGI. This CDR3 spans 14 amino acids. Trimming at V came to 6 bases and at J to 0 bases, leaving 4 bases not matched to a gene. The CDR3 sequence: CASRGTAMNTEAFF. The CDR3 nucleotides read TGTGCCAGCAGAGGGACAGCGATGAACACTGAAGCTTTCTTT.

J is TRBJ2-5 and V is TRBV7-8; 7 nucleotides agree with TRBD2. Trimming at V came to 1 base and at J to 2 bases, leaving 4 bases not matched to a gene. The CDR3 runs 15 residues. The germline CDR1 and CDR2 sequences are SGHVS and FQNEAQ. The CDR3 DNA reads as TGTGCCAGCAGCTTAGTTCCTAGCGGACAAGAGACCCAGTACTTC. Translated, it gives CASSLVPSGQETQYF. The complete variable domain, with remaining parts taken from reference TRBV7-8 and TRBJ2-5, reads GAGVSQSPRYKVAKRGQDVALRCDPISGHVSLFWYQQALGQGPEFLTYFQNEAQLDKSGLPSDRFFAERPEGSVSTLKIQRTQQEDSAVYLCASSLVPSGQETQYFGPGTRLLVL.

This rearrangement joins TRBV29-1 to TRBJ1-4; D perhaps matches TRBD1 (5 bases). Germline CDR1 reads SQVTM; CDR2 reads ANQGSEA. The CDR3 contains 16 residues. V lost 4 bases to trimming and J lost 2 bases, with 17 bases between them. The CDR3 DNA is TGCAGCGTTGTTTATCGACTCCGGGGGACTAATGAAAAACTGTTTTTT. It yields the protein CSVVYRLRGTNEKLFF.

This chain connects TRBV10-3 to TRBJ2-7; 8 positions match TRBD2. V shed 3 bases and J 0 bases; nucleotides not matched to a gene: 4. Germline V gene data show CDR1 as ENHRY and CDR2 as SYGVKD. This CDR3 is 15 amino acids long. This CDR3 is CAISDLAGSSYEQYF. The CDR3 bases are TGTGCCATCAGTGATTTAGCGGGGAGCTCCTACGAGCAGTACTTC.

The chain joins TRBV13 to TRBJ2-7, with 12 bases that match TRBD2. Germline V CDR1 and CDR2: PRHDT, FYEKMQ (reference sequence). This CDR3 region has 15 residues. V trimming: 5 bases; J trimming: 0 bases; junction bases outside the gene matches: 2. CDR3: CASSASGGVSYEQYF. Here the CDR3 DNA reads TGTGCCAGCAGCGCTAGCGGGGGGGTCTCCTACGAGCAGTACTTC.

In this sample, this clone turned up a few times. The sample carries other DNA sequences with the same CDR3. The chain carries TRBV5-1 and TRBJ1-1, with TRBD1 matching 9 bases. This CDR3 is built from 14 residues. V trimming: 4 bases; J trimming: 4 bases; junction bases outside the gene matches: 5. The germline V gene has CDR1 SGHRS and CDR2 YFSETQ. The CDR3 nucleotides read TGCGCCAGCAGCCTAGAGACAGGGGGCACTGAAGCTTTCTTT. It is translated as CASSLETGGTEAFF. Complete variable domain (other parts from reference TRBV5-1 and TRBJ1-1): KAGVTQTPRYLIKTRGQQVTLSCSPISGHRSVSWYQQTPGQGLQFLFEYFSETQRNKGNFPGRFSGRQFSNSRSEMNVSTLELGDSALYLCASSLETGGTEAFFGQGTRLTVV.

This chain links TRBV5-4 with TRBJ2-4; D uncertain. The CDR3 has 14 amino acids. From germline, CDR1 is SGHNT and CDR2 YYREEE (reference sequence). The germline V and J ends were trimmed by 5 bases and 2 bases, with 11 bases remaining between them. DNA for the CDR3: TGTGCCAGCAGTTTCCAGTATTCCAAAAACATTCAGTACTTC. Residues: CASSFQYSKNIQYF.

The genes are TRBV30 and TRBJ1-3; D ambiguous. The CDR3 length is 13 residues. The V and J ends lost 7 bases and 0 bases respectively, with 10 bases between them. The V gene's germline CDR1 is GTSNPN and CDR2 SVGIG (reference sequence). In DNA form, the CDR3 reads TGTGCCTCGATAGTAAACTCTGGAAACACCATATATTTT. Translated: CASIVNSGNTIYF.

As regards this clone: This sample also contains other DNA sequences that code for the same CDR3. The chain recombines TRBV3-1 (or the pseudogene TRBV3-2) with TRBJ2-7, with a weak D call TRBD2 (6 bases). The CDR3 length is 13 residues. The V end was cut by 1 base, the J end by 4 bases, with 8 bases between. Per the germline V gene, CDR1 is LGHDT and CDR2 is YNNKEL (reference sequence). CDR3 protein: CASSQGGVYEQYF. DNA for the CDR3: TGTGCCAGCAGCCAAGGCGGGGTGTACGAGCAGTACTTC.

The V and J genes are TRBV5-1 and TRBJ1-1; 8 positions match TRBD1. Germline V CDR1 and CDR2: SGHRS, YFSETQ. Trimming took 0 bases from V and 1 from J; bases not matched to a gene: 5. This CDR3 is built from 16 residues. CDR3 sequence reads: CASSLATGAQNTEAFF. The CDR3 DNA reads as TGCGCCAGCAGCTTGGCGACAGGGGCCCAGAACACTGAAGCTTTCTTT.

The chain employs TRBV30 and TRBJ1-1, with TRBD1 as a possible D gene (5 bases). CDR1 is GTSNPN, CDR2 SVGIG, per germline (reference sequence). The CDR3 has 12 amino acids. V shed 2 bases and J shed 4 bases, with 8 bases lying between them. CDR3 sequence: CAWSPRATEAFF. The CDR3 region has the DNA TGTGCCTGGAGTCCCAGGGCCACTGAAGCTTTCTTT.

J is TRBJ1-1 and V is TRBV30; 9 nucleotides line up with TRBD1. CDR3 length: 13 amino acids. J was trimmed by 4 bases and V by 3 bases; bases with no gene match: 3. Looked up from germline, CDR1 is GTSNPN and CDR2 is SVGIG (reference sequence). CDR3 in amino acids: CAWRGQGGTEAFF. DNA of the CDR3: TGTGCCTGGAGGGGACAGGGAGGCACTGAAGCTTTCTTT.

V is TRBV7-9 and J is TRBJ2-7; the match to TRBD2 covers 13 bases. The V gene's germline CDR1 is SEHNR and CDR2 FQNEAQ (reference sequence). The V segment lost 0 bases and the J segment 2 bases; nucleotides outside the gene matches: 1. The CDR3 has 16 residues. The CDR3 is CASSLAGTSGAYEQYF. CDR3 nucleotide sequence: TGTGCCAGCAGCTTAGCCGGGACTAGCGGGGCCTACGAGCAGTACTTC.

The chain employs TRBV5-1 and TRBJ2-3; 10 bases fit TRBD1. Germline V gives CDR1 SGHRS, CDR2 YFSETQ. This CDR3 is built from 15 residues. V trimming: 5 bases; J trimming: 4 bases; junction bases outside the gene matches: 7. Here the CDR3 DNA reads TGCGCCAGCAGAACAGGGACAGGGGAAGCAGATACGCAGTATTTT. Translation gives CASRTGTGEADTQYF.

The V gene is TRBV30, the J gene TRBJ1-2; D unclear. Germline CDR1 and CDR2: GTSNPN and SVGIG (reference sequence). The V and J ends lost 2 bases and 8 bases respectively, with 9 bases between them. The CDR3 totals 11 residues. The CDR3 DNA follows: TGTGCCTGGAGTTCGGGGAGCGGCTACACCTTC. It specifies CAWSSGSGYTF.

The J gene is TRBJ2-3, the V gene TRBV7-2; 11 bases fit TRBD2. J gave up 2 bases and V 4 bases, and 8 bases lay outside the gene matches. The CDR3 covers 17 residues. Per the germline V gene, CDR1 is SGHTA and CDR2 is FQGNSA. CDR3 sequence reads: CASSSELAGDLTDTQYF. CDR3 nucleotides: TGTGCCAGCAGCTCCGAACTAGCGGGGGATCTCACAGATACGCAGTATTTT.

The chain recombines TRBV29-1 with TRBJ2-2, with TRBD1 identical over 8 bases. V lost 6 bases, J lost 2 bases, and 5 bases stayed unmatched. This CDR3 is 14 amino acids long. Germline V gives CDR1 SQVTM, CDR2 ANQGSEA. CDR3 in amino acids: CSVGGQVNTGELFF. CDR3 coding DNA: TGCAGCGTGGGGGGACAGGTTAACACCGGGGAGCTGTTTTTT.

The J gene is TRBJ1-2, the V gene TRBV30, with a weak D call TRBD1 (5 bases). In germline, CDR1 is GTSNPN, CDR2 SVGIG (reference sequence). The CDR3 has 14 amino acids. Trimming cost V 0 bases and J 0 bases, with 8 bases left between them. The CDR3 sequence: CAWSVIGANYGYTF. The CDR3 DNA reads TGTGCCTGGAGTGTAATAGGGGCTAACTATGGCTACACCTTC.

The sample holds one count of this clone. Written as DNA, the CDR3 is TGTGCCAGCTCACCATCGGCGGGGGAGAGTTATGGCTACACCTTC. This sequence encodes CASSPSAGESYGYTF. V usage is TRBV18 and J usage is TRBJ1-2; weak D call: TRBD1 (5 bases). Deletions cut 2 bases from V and 5 bases from J, with 15 bases between. This CDR3 has 15 residues. Germline CDR1 is KGHSH and CDR2 is LQKENI.

The V gene is TRBV27, the J gene TRBJ1-1, with TRBD1 identical over 10 bases. The trim removed 5 bases at V and 3 bases at J, leaving 6 bases unmatched. The CDR3 runs 15 residues. Germline V gene data show CDR1 as MNHEY and CDR2 as SMNVEV (reference sequence). CDR3 amino acids: CASSPSGQGYTEAFF. The CDR3 nucleotides are TGTGCCAGCAGTCCATCGGGACAGGGGTACACTGAAGCTTTCTTT.

The gene calls are TRBV19 and TRBJ2-7, with 11 bases matching TRBD2. The CDR3 consists of 17 residues. In germline, CDR1 is LNHDA, CDR2 SQIVND (reference sequence). V gave up 5 bases and J gave up 3 bases; unmatched junction bases: 12. The CDR3 loop is CASSPGLAGSGFYEQYF. The DNA of the CDR3 is TGTGCCAGTAGTCCCGGACTAGCGGGTTCCGGTTTCTACGAGCAGTACTTC.

The genes are TRBV19 and TRBJ2-7, with 7 bases matching TRBD2. The CDR3 runs to 17 residues. The germline gives CDR1 LNHDA, CDR2 SQIVND (reference sequence). V was clipped by 2 bases and J by 1 base; unmatched bases: 11. The DNA of the CDR3 is TGTGCCAGTAGTATACATCTTGCTAGCGGTTCTTCCTACGAGCAGTACTTC. Its translation is CASSIHLASGSSYEQYF.

The chain carries TRBV10-2 and TRBJ1-2; 8 bases fit TRBD1. The CDR3 totals 14 residues. J was trimmed by 4 bases and V by 7 bases; bases with no gene match: 8. Germline CDR1 is WSHSY and CDR2 is SAAADI. CDR3 residues: CASNNQGASYGYTF. The CDR3 region has the DNA TGCGCCAGCAATAACCAGGGGGCAAGCTATGGCTACACCTTC.